These 27 T cell receptor beta chains originate from one sample sequenced in a study of OX40 agonist ivuxolimab in advanced cancers. TCRdb's table, derived via immunoSEQ multiplex PCR, lists solely in-frame clones and lacks some. The sample shows 70,000 to 85,000 clones, around 86% of them seen only once. The input for sequencing was CD4+ or CD8+ T cells sorted from blood, taken in a trial of the OX40 agonist ivuxolimab. These receptor sequences come from an adult with an advanced solid tumor such as melanoma, head and neck, liver or kidney cancer.

This chain joins TRBV6-5 and TRBJ1-2; D perhaps matches TRBD1 (5 bases). The CDR3 totals 14 residues. V was cut by 2 bases and J by 5 bases, with 12 bases left in between. CDR1 is MNHEY, CDR2 SVGAGI, per germline. The CDR3 sequence: CASSYLGDGYGYTF. CDR3 coding DNA: TGTGCCAGCAGTTACCTTGGGGACGGTTATGGCTACACCTTC.

This clone was counted a few times. J is TRBJ2-5 and V is TRBV7-8; TRBD1 might be the D (5 bases). CDR3 length: 13 residues. Germline V gene lookup returns CDR1 SGHVS and CDR2 FQNEAQ. Deletions cut 1 base from V and 2 bases from J, with 5 bases between. CDR3 loop: CASSLGQQETQYF. The DNA of the CDR3 is TGTGCCAGCAGCTTAGGACAGCAAGAGACCCAGTACTTC. Looking up the rest from reference TRBV7-8 and TRBJ2-5 gives the full variable domain: GAGVSQSPRYKVAKRGQDVALRCDPISGHVSLFWYQQALGQGPEFLTYFQNEAQLDKSGLPSDRFFAERPEGSVSTLKIQRTQQEDSAVYLCASSLGQQETQYFGPGTRLLVL.

The V gene is TRBV18, the J gene TRBJ2-3; no firm D call. Trimming left V 2 bases short and J 1 base short, with 7 bases between. CDR1 and CDR2 (germline): KGHSH, LQKENI. The CDR3 consists of 14 residues. The CDR3: CASSPSRGTDTQYF. CDR3 coding DNA: TGTGCCAGCTCACCATCCCGGGGCACAGATACGCAGTATTTT.

The chain uses TRBV6-1 and TRBJ2-1, with 7 bases lining up with TRBD1. V was pared by 4 bases and J by 6 bases, with 15 bases of the junction left unmatched. Per germline, CDR1 MNHNS and CDR2 SASEGT. CDR3 length: 17 residues. CDR3 sequence: CASSVPNWTGVGNEQFF. The CDR3 nucleotides read TGTGCCAGCAGTGTACCAAATTGGACAGGTGTTGGCAATGAGCAGTTCTTC.

The V call is TRBV2, the J call TRBJ2-2, with D possibly being TRBD2 (5 bases). This CDR3 spans 15 amino acids. Deletions cut 4 bases from V and 4 bases from J, with 13 bases between. Germline lookup yields CDR1 SNHLY and CDR2 FYNNEI. The chain's CDR3 is CASSGVRASTGELFF. In nucleotides, the CDR3 is TGTGCCAGCAGTGGAGTGAGGGCCAGCACCGGGGAGCTGTTTTTT.

This chain links TRBV14 with TRBJ1-1, with D possibly TRBD1 on 5 matching bases. Deletions cut 2 bases from V and 4 bases from J, with 14 bases between. The germline gives CDR1 SGHDN, CDR2 FVKESK. CDR3 length equals 15 residues. CDR3: CASSQYGRRGTEAFF. The CDR3 DNA follows: TGTGCCAGCAGCCAATACGGACGTAGGGGCACTGAAGCTTTCTTT.

This sequence joins TRBV5-1 and TRBJ2-2, with 15 bases aligning to TRBD2. Losses at the gene ends were 4 bases for V and 4 bases for J; bases not matched to a gene: 5. Looked up from germline, CDR1 is SGHRS and CDR2 is YFSETQ. This CDR3 has 17 residues. The chain's CDR3 is CASSPGLAGGSTGELFF. The CDR3 bases are TGCGCCAGCAGCCCCGGACTAGCGGGAGGGAGCACCGGGGAGCTGTTTTTT.

V and J are TRBV27 and TRBJ1-3; D call uncertain. From germline, CDR1 is MNHEY and CDR2 SMNVEV (reference sequence). V was clipped by 6 bases and J by 4 bases, with 10 bases between them. The length of the CDR3 is 13 residues. The CDR3 loop is CASSIMGGNTIYF. The CDR3 region has the DNA TGTGCCAGCAGCATTATGGGGGGAAACACCATATATTTT.

The chain uses TRBV5-1 and TRBJ2-7; tentatively, D is TRBD1 or TRBD2 (5 bases each). Germline CDR1 is SGHRS and CDR2 is YFSETQ. V was cut by 5 bases and J by 2 bases, with 8 bases left in between. The CDR3 has 12 amino acids. CDR3 amino acids: CASRRDAYEQYF. The CDR3 DNA follows: TGCGCCAGCAGGAGGGACGCCTACGAGCAGTACTTC.

The gene calls are TRBV5-1 and TRBJ1-6; the match to TRBD1 covers 10 bases. The ends lost 2 bases at V and 8 bases at J; junction bases unmatched: 4. The CDR3 runs to 15 residues. Per the germline V gene, CDR1 is SGHRS and CDR2 is YFSETQ. CDR3 residues: CASSFQTGGDSPLHF. The CDR3 DNA reads as TGCGCCAGCAGCTTCCAGACAGGGGGCGATTCACCCCTCCACTTT.

The chain carries TRBV11-3 and TRBJ2-5; TRBD1 might be the D (6 bases). Trimming removed 3 bases from V and 7 bases from J, with 12 bases in between. Per germline, CDR1 SGHNT and CDR2 YENEEA. The CDR3 contains 13 residues. The CDR3 sequence is CASSFGLGGTQYF. The CDR3 DNA sequence: TGTGCCAGCAGCTTTGGGCTAGGGGGGACCCAGTACTTC.

The chain is built from TRBV29-1 and TRBJ1-1; D might be TRBD1 (6 bases). Trimming stripped 7 bases from V and 4 bases from J, with 16 bases between. The V gene's germline CDR1 is SQVTM and CDR2 ANQGSEA. The CDR3 covers 13 residues. The CDR3 nucleotides are TGCAGCGCGATACAGGGCTCTGGCACTGAAGCTTTCTTT. Translation gives CSAIQGSGTEAFF.

The DNA of the CDR3 is TGCGCCAGCAGCTTGAACAGGGAACAGTACTTC. Protein product: CASSLNREQYF. The V and J genes are TRBV5-1 and TRBJ2-7; D perhaps matches TRBD1 (6 bases). The germline gives CDR1 SGHRS, CDR2 YFSETQ. With 1 base removed from V and 10 bases from J, the gap between germline ends came to 9 bases. The CDR3 contains 11 residues.

The chain joins TRBV6-1 to TRBJ2-7; perhaps TRBD2 as D (6 bases). Germline CDR1 and CDR2: MNHNS and SASEGT. V was trimmed by 1 base and J by 6 bases, leaving 13 bases between them. This CDR3 has 14 residues. For the CDR3, the DNA is TGTGCCAGCAGTGAAGTGGGAGGCCAAGCCGAGCAGTACTTC. Translation: CASSEVGGQAEQYF.

The chain recombines TRBV5-1 with TRBJ1-6, with D perhaps TRBD1 (5 bases). This CDR3 comprises 18 residues. Trimming left V 4 bases short and J 0 bases short, with 17 bases between. Germline CDR1 and CDR2: SGHRS and YFSETQ. The DNA for the CDR3 is TGCGCCAGCAGCCGGATAGTCCGGGGCAGCTCCTATAATTCACCCCTCCACTTT. Protein product: CASSRIVRGSSYNSPLHF.

The rearrangement joins TRBV28 to TRBJ2-7; possible D gene TRBD2, 6 bases. The CDR3 spans 14 residues. V lost 3 bases and J lost 0, with 9 bases in between. The V gene's germline CDR1 is MDHEN and CDR2 SYDVKM. The CDR3 sequence is CASSFGGVSYEQYF. The CDR3 coding sequence is TGTGCCAGCAGTTTCGGCGGGGTCTCCTACGAGCAGTACTTC.

In nucleotides, the CDR3 is TGTGCCAGTACTACGGACAGGGACTATGGCTACACCTTC. Residues: CASTTDRDYGYTF. The chain couples TRBV19 to TRBJ1-2; 8 nucleotides agree with TRBD1. Germline trimming cut 7 bases from V and 3 bases from J; bases unmatched to any gene: 4. Per the germline V gene, CDR1 is LNHDA and CDR2 is SQIVND (reference sequence). This CDR3 contains 13 residues. Complete variable domain (other parts from reference TRBV19 and TRBJ1-2): DGGITQSPKYLFRKEGQNVTLSCEQNLNHDAMYWYRQDPGQGLRLIYYSQIVNDFQKGDIAEGYSVSREKKESFPLTVTSAQKNPTAFYLCASTTDRDYGYTFGSGTRLTVV.

Concerning this clone itself: Other nucleotide sequences from this sample produce the same CDR3. J is TRBJ2-7 and V is TRBV7-2; 7 positions match TRBD1. Germline CDR1 is SGHTA and CDR2 is FQGNSA. The CDR3 extends over 13 amino acids. V lost 3 bases to trimming and J lost 3 bases; unmatched junction nucleotides: 2. CDR3 nucleotide sequence: TGTGCCAGCAGCTTGGCAGGGGGCTACGAGCAGTACTTC. Translating gives CASSLAGGYEQYF.

This clone was seen more than once but under ten times. For the CDR3, the DNA is TGTGCCAGCTCACCACAAAAGGGTGGCAATCAGCCCCAGCATTTT. Translating gives CASSPQKGGNQPQHF. This chain uses TRBV18 with TRBJ1-5, with D unclear. The CDR3 has 15 amino acids. V lost 1 base and J 2 bases, leaving 9 bases between the germline ends. CDR1 and CDR2 (germline): KGHSH, LQKENI.

J is TRBJ2-7 and V is TRBV7-2, with 11 bases that match TRBD2. Looked up from germline, CDR1 is SGHTA and CDR2 is FQGNSA. The CDR3 has 17 amino acids. Unmatched junction bases numbered 15, after V lost 5 bases and J lost 6 bases. The CDR3 DNA reads as TGTGCCAGCAGCCGCCGCCGTCCACTAGCGGGAGAGGTCGAGCAGTACTTC. This translates into CASSRRRPLAGEVEQYF.

The V gene is TRBV6-5, the J gene TRBJ2-2, with D possibly being TRBD1 (7 bases). The CDR3 is 15 residues long. The germline CDR1 and CDR2 sequences are MNHEY and SVGAGI. V lost 2 bases, J lost 6 bases, and 13 bases lay in between. This CDR3 is CASSYRPRGAGELFF. The CDR3 nucleotides read TGTGCCAGCAGTTACCGGCCCAGGGGGGCCGGGGAGCTGTTTTTT.

This chain links TRBV18 with TRBJ2-1, with 9 positions matching TRBD2. CDR1 and CDR2 from the germline V gene are KGHSH and LQKENI. This CDR3 comprises 18 residues. V gave up 3 bases and J gave up 2 bases; unmatched junction bases: 11. The CDR3 DNA follows: TGTGCCAGCTCACCCAGGTTTAGTAGCGGGAGTCCCTACAATGAGCAGTTCTTC. Translating gives CASSPRFSSGSPYNEQFF.

This rearrangement joins TRBV29-1 to TRBJ1-1, with 8 bases matching TRBD1. The CDR3 covers 12 residues. Germline loops: CDR1 SQVTM, CDR2 ANQGSEA. The V gene end was trimmed by 7 bases and the J gene end by 5 bases; junction bases not matched to a gene: 6. CDR3 residues: CSARGQGTEAFF. CDR3 sequence (DNA): TGCAGCGCGCGCGGACAGGGAACTGAAGCTTTCTTT. Complete variable domain (other parts from reference TRBV29-1 and TRBJ1-1): SAVISQKPSRDICQRGTSLTIQCQVDSQVTMMFWYRQQPGQSLTLIATANQGSEATYESGFVIDKFPISRPNLTFSTLTVSNMSPEDSSIYLCSARGQGTEAFFGQGTRLTVV.

The chain uses TRBV7-3 and TRBJ1-5, with TRBD1 as a possible D gene (6 bases). The germline V gene encodes CDR1 SGHTA and CDR2 FQGTGA. This CDR3 has 15 residues. Trimming removed 0 bases from V and 3 bases from J, with 9 bases in between. CDR3 sequence reads: CASSLTGGLNQPQHF. The CDR3 DNA reads TGTGCCAGCAGCTTAACAGGGGGGCTCAATCAGCCCCAGCATTTT. Looking up the rest from reference TRBV7-3 and TRBJ1-5 gives the full variable domain: GAGVSQTPSNKVTEKGKYVELRCDPISGHTALYWYRQSLGQGPEFLIYFQGTGAADDSGLPNDRFFAVRPEGSVSTLKIQRTERGDSAVYLCASSLTGGLNQPQHFGDGTRLSIL.

The sample holds a few counts of this clone. The chain combines TRBV18 with TRBJ2-2, with 13 nucleotides matching TRBD2. CDR3 length equals 20 residues. Germline V CDR1 and CDR2: KGHSH, LQKENI. After removal of 6 bases from V and 4 bases from J, the junction contained 17 bases not matched to a gene. The CDR3 is CASSPWDSETSGRSTGELFF. The CDR3 coding sequence is TGTGCCAGCTCGCCCTGGGACAGTGAGACTAGCGGGAGGAGCACCGGGGAGCTGTTTTTT.

The gene calls are TRBV2 and TRBJ2-2; 10 bases agree with TRBD2. Germline V gene sequence: CDR1 SNHLY, CDR2 FYNNEI. CDR3 length: 15 amino acids. The V gene end was trimmed by 11 bases and the J gene end by 7 bases; junction bases not matched to a gene: 13. CDR3 region: CASQGLAGEVGELFF. The CDR3 DNA reads TGTGCCTCCCAGGGGCTAGCGGGAGAGGTCGGGGAGCTGTTTTTT. The complete variable domain, with remaining parts taken from reference TRBV2 and TRBJ2-2, reads EPEVTQTPSHQVTQMGQEVILRCVPISNHLYFYWYRQILGQKVEFLVSFYNNEISEKSEIFDDQFSVERPDGSNFTLKIRSTKLEDSAMYFCASQGLAGEVGELFFGEGSRLTVL.

V gene TRBV7-9 combines with J gene TRBJ1-5; 8 bases match TRBD1. V was clipped by 3 bases and J by 5 bases; unmatched bases: 3. The CDR3 totals 14 residues. Germline V gives CDR1 SEHNR, CDR2 FQNEAQ (reference sequence). CDR3: CASSFQGADQPQHF. The CDR3 DNA reads TGTGCCAGCAGCTTCCAGGGGGCGGATCAGCCCCAGCATTTT.